The 20 T cell receptor beta chains given below trace back to one sample, sequenced in a study of T cells after yellow fever vaccination. Using its own MiXCR run on the 5' RACE reads, TCRdb lists one record per CDR3 protein. The repertoire holds around 310,000 distinct CDR3 sequences, with 8.5% to 9% as singletons. Here the sequenced sample was PBMCs, taken on the day of the first yellow fever vaccination. These receptor sequences come from a young man who received the YFV17D yellow fever vaccine.

This clonotype has only a few counts. The chain couples TRBV6-5 to TRBJ2-1, with D possibly matching TRBD1 (6 bases). Looked up from germline, CDR1 is MNHEY and CDR2 is SVGAGI. Between the trimmed V and J ends, which lost 2 bases and 5 bases, there was a span of 10 bases. CDR3 length: 14 residues. The chain's CDR3 is CASSYEGTHNEQFF. CDR3 nucleotides: TGTGCCAGCAGTTACGAAGGGACACACAATGAGCAGTTCTTC.

This clonotype has just a few counts. The chain is built from TRBV20-1 and TRBJ2-7; TRBD2 matches at 11 bases. This CDR3 is built from 15 residues. V trimming: 3 bases; J trimming: 0 bases; junction bases outside the gene matches: 4. Looked up from germline, CDR1 is DFQATT and CDR2 is SNEGSKA (reference sequence). The CDR3 here is CSASTLAGASYEQYF. Here the CDR3 DNA reads TGCAGTGCTAGCACACTAGCGGGGGCCTCCTACGAGCAGTACTTC.

V is TRBV28 and J is TRBJ1-4, with D possibly matching TRBD1 (5 bases). Per the germline V gene, CDR1 is MDHEN and CDR2 is SYDVKM. V was clipped by 1 base and J by 2 bases, with 11 bases between them. The CDR3 length is 16 residues. CDR3 nucleotide sequence: TGTGCCAGCAGTTTATTTTTGGGGCGGACTAATGAAAAACTGTTTTTT. Its protein is CASSLFLGRTNEKLFF.

The chain couples TRBV20-1 to TRBJ2-7; 10 bases are a match to TRBD1. Germline trimming cut 6 bases from V and 6 bases from J; bases unmatched to any gene: 11. Germline lookup yields CDR1 DFQATT and CDR2 SNEGSKA (reference sequence). The CDR3 totals 14 residues. The chain's CDR3 is CSARSRDRGLEQYV. The CDR3, as DNA: TGCAGTGCCAGATCCCGGGACAGGGGCCTCGAGCAGTACGTC.

The chain recombines TRBV6-2 or TRBV6-3 with TRBJ2-6, with 7 positions matching TRBD1. Per the germline V gene, CDR1 is MNHEY and CDR2 is SVGEGT. The ends lost 6 bases at V and 2 bases at J; junction bases unmatched: 4. The CDR3 is made up of 15 amino acids. The CDR3 loop reads CASRDRFAGANVLTF. In nucleotides, the CDR3 is TGTGCCAGCAGGGACAGGTTCGCTGGGGCCAACGTCCTGACTTTC.

Many counts were recorded for this clonotype. This chain links TRBV13 with TRBJ1-1, with a tentative D call TRBD1 (6 bases). This CDR3 has 15 residues. V was trimmed by 4 bases and J by 5 bases, leaving 17 bases between them. The germline V gene has CDR1 PRHDT and CDR2 FYEKMQ (reference sequence). Here the CDR3 DNA reads TGTGCCAGCAGCTGGGGGGGCGGGGAAGGGACTGAAGCTTTCTTT. This translates into CASSWGGGEGTEAFF.

J is TRBJ1-6 and V is TRBV7-2, with D perhaps TRBD1 (5 bases). The CDR3 is 15 amino acids. Germline V gives CDR1 SGHTA, CDR2 FQGNSA. The V end was cut by 2 bases, the J end by 5 bases, with 10 bases between. The CDR3 DNA is TGTGCCAGCAGCTTACAGGGATACAATAATTCACCCCTCCACTTT. The encoded protein is CASSLQGYNNSPLHF.

The chain has TRBV7-2 and TRBJ1-3; unclear D gene. Trimming removed 0 bases at V and 0 bases at J, with 0 bases between. Germline lookup yields CDR1 SGHTA and CDR2 FQGNSA. This CDR3 spans 13 amino acids. CDR3 nucleotide sequence: TGTGCCAGCAGCTTAGCCTCTGGAAACACCATATATTTT. This encodes CASSLASGNTIYF.

This clonotype was detected a few times. V is TRBV6-5 and J is TRBJ2-3, with a possible D match to TRBD2 (5 bases). Per the germline V gene, CDR1 is MNHEY and CDR2 is SVGAGI. This CDR3 is 16 amino acids long. Trimming pared 0 bases from V and 4 bases from J, leaving 14 bases between. The CDR3 loop is CASSYSTSSASDTQYF. CDR3 DNA: TGTGCCAGCAGTTACTCGACAAGTAGCGCCTCAGATACGCAGTATTTT.

This clonotype showed up just a few times. V and J are TRBV19 and TRBJ2-3; D uncertain. Looked up from germline, CDR1 is LNHDA and CDR2 is SQIVND (reference sequence). Trimming pared 5 bases from V and 0 bases from J, leaving 15 bases between. This CDR3 has 16 residues. CDR3 loop: CASSLAAATSTDTQYF. The CDR3 coding sequence is TGTGCCAGTAGTCTTGCGGCTGCAACTAGCACAGATACGCAGTATTTT.

This clonotype was picked up many times. The chain couples TRBV20-1 to TRBJ2-2, with TRBD2 matching 12 bases. V shed 6 bases and J 4 bases; nucleotides not matched to a gene: 6. The CDR3 is made up of 15 amino acids. Germline V CDR1 and CDR2: DFQATT, SNEGSKA (reference sequence). In DNA, the CDR3 is TGCAGTGCCTCTCTAGCGGGGGGGTTCACCGGGGAGCTGTTTTTT. As protein: CSASLAGGFTGELFF.

The table lists this clonotype with a few counts. The rearrangement uses TRBV14 and TRBJ1-4; D gene unclear. The ends were cut back, 1 base at V and 5 bases at J, with 5 bases in the middle. The CDR3 covers 13 residues. Germline V gives CDR1 SGHDN, CDR2 FVKESK. The CDR3 DNA is TGTGCCAGCAGCCAAGGACGGAATGAAAAACTGTTTTTT. It is translated as CASSQGRNEKLFF.

This clonotype was seen a handful of times. The CDR3 reads CASSSRGTSGSTDTQYF. The CDR3 bases are TGTGCCAGCAGCTCACGTGGGACTAGCGGTAGCACAGATACGCAGTATTTT. The chain is built from TRBV13 and TRBJ2-3, with 11 bases lining up with TRBD2. Trimming removed 4 bases from V and 0 bases from J; junction bases left unmatched: 6. The CDR3 loop spans 17 amino acids. The germline V gene has CDR1 PRHDT and CDR2 FYEKMQ (reference sequence).

This clonotype showed up just a few times. This chain connects TRBV12-3 or TRBV12-4 to TRBJ1-2; D is uncertain. The V end lost 7 bases, the J end lost 2 bases, and 14 bases lay between the germline ends. This CDR3 is built from 14 residues. The CDR3 sequence: CASTPGGQNYGYTF. The CDR3 coding sequence is TGTGCCAGCACCCCCGGTGGGCAGAACTATGGCTACACCTTC.

This clonotype has at least ten counts. The CDR3 region is CASSLDRIDTDTQYF. Written as DNA, the CDR3 is TGCGCCAGCAGCTTGGACAGGATAGACACAGATACGCAGTATTTT. The chain links TRBV5-1 to TRBJ2-3, with D possibly matching TRBD1 (5 bases). Looked up from germline, CDR1 is SGHRS and CDR2 is YFSETQ. The CDR3 consists of 15 residues. V shed 0 bases and J shed 2 bases, with 10 bases lying between them.

This clonotype was observed at least ten times. This chain links TRBV7-2 with TRBJ2-1; no clear D gene. The CDR3 sequence is 16 residues long. Germline V gene sequence: CDR1 SGHTA, CDR2 FQGNSA. Trimming removed 0 bases at V and 8 bases at J, with 17 bases between. This chain's CDR3 is CASSLADLPPSDEQFF. DNA of the CDR3: TGTGCCAGCAGCTTAGCGGATCTACCCCCTTCGGATGAGCAGTTCTTC.

This clonotype was found many times. The gene calls are TRBV3-1 and TRBJ2-3, with a possible D match to TRBD2 (5 bases). Germline assignment: CDR1 LGHDT and CDR2 YNNKEL (reference sequence). Trimming took off 2 bases at V and 7 bases at J, with 10 bases between the two ends. This CDR3 spans 13 amino acids. Here the CDR3 reads CASSQQTGNTQYF. CDR3 in DNA: TGTGCCAGCAGCCAACAAACGGGAAATACGCAGTATTTT.

This clonotype showed up just a few times. The chain is built from TRBV15 and TRBJ2-5; 7 nucleotides match TRBD2. The V gene end was trimmed by 8 bases and the J gene end by 1 base; junction bases not matched to a gene: 4. This CDR3 region has 13 residues. Per germline, CDR1 LNHNV and CDR2 YYDKDF (reference sequence). This CDR3 is CATSTGGQETQYF. The CDR3 nucleotides read TGTGCCACCTCCACGGGGGGCCAAGAGACCCAGTACTTC. Together with reference TRBV15 and TRBJ2-5, the CDR3 gives the full variable domain: DAMVIQNPRYQVTQFGKPVTLSCSQTLNHNVMYWYQQKSSQAPKLLFHYYDKDFNNEADTPDNFQSRRPNTSFCFLDIRSPGLGDTAMYLCATSTGGQETQYFGPGTRLLVL.

J is TRBJ2-2 and V is TRBV10-3; D uncertain. With 11 bases removed from V and 0 bases from J, the gap between germline ends came to 13 bases. From germline, CDR1 is ENHRY and CDR2 SYGVKD. The CDR3 extends over 14 amino acids. The CDR3 region is CAARGAANTGELFF. The CDR3 bases are TGTGCCGCCAGAGGTGCCGCGAACACCGGGGAGCTGTTTTTT.

The rearrangement joins TRBV18 to TRBJ1-5; D unresolved. The ends were cut back, 2 bases at V and 0 bases at J, with 5 bases in the middle. CDR1 is KGHSH, CDR2 LQKENI, per germline. The CDR3 extends over 14 amino acids. The DNA for the CDR3 is TGTGCCAGCTCACCAGCTTATAGCAATCAGCCCCAGCATTTT. As protein: CASSPAYSNQPQHF.